This T cell receptor beta chain was observed in a study of blood T cell repertoires in COVID-19. Overall study: Whether acute or convalescent, the COVID-19 samples came from the United States, Italy and Spain. The analysed material was cDNA or gDNA that came from T cells, B-cell-depleted T cells, or PBMCs.

Per the study methods: The authors estimated nucleated cell counts from reference gene primer amplification. The table came from immunoSEQ multiplex PCR; TCRdb's copy has only in-frame clones and leaves some out. For V, J and clone size, that table is used; D and trimming come from the DNA. The sample holds roughly 180,000 clones, about 86% seen once. Germline V lookup: CDR1 MDHEN, CDR2 SYDVKM. This CDR3 has 12 amino acids. Trimming took off 5 bases at V and 6 bases at J, with 8 bases between the two ends. The sample was peripheral blood. This clonotype originated in a man in his sixties with acute or convalescent COVID-19. The chain employs TRBV28 and TRBJ2-1; D is perhaps TRBD1 (6 bases). Here the CDR3 DNA reads TGTGCCAGCAGTCCACAGGGCAATGAGCAGTTCTTC. Its translation is CASSPQGNEQFF.